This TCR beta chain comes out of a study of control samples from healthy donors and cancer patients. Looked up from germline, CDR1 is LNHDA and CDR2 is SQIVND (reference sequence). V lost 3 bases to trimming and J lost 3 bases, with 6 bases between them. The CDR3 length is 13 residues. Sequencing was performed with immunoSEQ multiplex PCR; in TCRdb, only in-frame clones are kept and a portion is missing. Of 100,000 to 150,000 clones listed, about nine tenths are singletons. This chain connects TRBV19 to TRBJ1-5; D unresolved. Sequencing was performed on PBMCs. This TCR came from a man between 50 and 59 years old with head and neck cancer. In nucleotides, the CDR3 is TGTGCCAGTAGTATCGGGCCCAATCAGCCCCAGCATTTT. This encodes CASSIGPNQPQHF.